This T cell receptor beta chain stems from a study of blood T cell repertoires in COVID-19. Study context: Acute and convalescent COVID-19 specimens originated in the United States, Italy and Spain.

Authors' analysis steps: By means of reference gene primer amplification, nucleated cell counts were estimated. Sequencing used immunoSEQ multiplex PCR; TCRdb keeps in-frame clones, though not all of them. D and trimming were read from the DNA, whereas the V and J calls and clone size are those reported in that table. The sample includes about 440,000 clones, less than 95% of them seen just once. V was cut by 2 bases and J by 3 bases, with 21 bases left in between. The CDR3 contains 18 residues. Germline CDR1 KGHSH, CDR2 LQKENI. Among Cohort 3 donors, those recovered had two negative PCRs, clearance, or symptom resolution.

The clonotype originates from a man younger than 35 who had recovered from COVID-19. Sequencing was performed on PBMCs or T cells enriched from blood (not recorded which). The chain joins TRBV18 to TRBJ2-3, with a possible D match to TRBD1 (5 bases). The CDR3 DNA sequence: TGTGCCAGCTCACCATTTAATAGGGGTATTCAATCGACAGATACGCAGTATTTT. As protein: CASSPFNRGIQSTDTQYF.